This TCR beta chain is from a study of ipilimumab plus nivolumab after autologous stem cell transplantation (dated by TCRdb to the early 2020s). Describing the broader study: Trial patients received a median of roughly five ipilimumab doses and fewer than 10 nivolumab doses. High-risk transplant-naive patients and patients relapsing within 3 years of a first autologous transplant were included in the myeloma cohort. Patients with high-risk diffuse large B cell lymphoma, mature T cell lymphoma, or multiple myeloma undergoing autologous transplant were enrolled in the trial. Roughly 40 patients made up the trial's intent-to-treat population. Points the paper makes about the study in general: The authors stated that profiles of the T cell receptor repertoire, regulatory T cell phenotype and gut microbiota provided a biologic rationale for studying this approach further. The authors concluded that, as post-transplant consolidation, combined checkpoint inhibition appeared tolerable.

Library creation used the immunoSEQ multiplex PCR assay. Here the immuneACCESS table is served through TCRdb, limited to in-frame sequences with V and J called. Missing clones are a known gap in these copies; in checked studies unresolved V genes cover under half, and the rest lacks a known reason. In all, the sample holds about 9,200 clones, and almost 70% of those were seen once. The top ten constitute 15% to 20% of the sample. V lost 7 bases and J lost 8 bases, and the count of bases not matched to a germline gene is 11. The CDR3, from cysteine to phenylalanine, totals 14 residues. The DNA shown is the 42-base CDR3, in frame from base 1. Sequences MNHEY (CDR1) and SVGAGI (CDR2) are obtained from the germline V gene. This clone was seen a few times. Its antigen remains undetermined. Base qualities are not at hand, and no much larger clone is one base apart. Checkpoint therapy began 14 to 28 days after autologous transplant, with ipilimumab given at 1 mg/kg intravenously on day 1 of selected weeks. Nivolumab was administered at 3 mg/kg intravenously on day 1 of weeks 1, 4, 7, 10, and every two weeks through week 26. This was a Phase Ib clinical trial that tested ipilimumab plus nivolumab, given as combined checkpoint inhibition, for consolidation following autologous stem cell transplantation.

Recombination linked TRBV6-5 to TRBJ1-2; TRBD1 aligns with 9 central bases. The starting material was PBMCs, obtained in a trial of ipilimumab plus nivolumab as post-transplant consolidation. The source is a female donor with multiple myeloma. DNA sequence: TGTGCCAGCATTTCGGGACAGGGAATTGGCGGCTACACCTTC. Translated, this gives CASISGQGIGGYTF.